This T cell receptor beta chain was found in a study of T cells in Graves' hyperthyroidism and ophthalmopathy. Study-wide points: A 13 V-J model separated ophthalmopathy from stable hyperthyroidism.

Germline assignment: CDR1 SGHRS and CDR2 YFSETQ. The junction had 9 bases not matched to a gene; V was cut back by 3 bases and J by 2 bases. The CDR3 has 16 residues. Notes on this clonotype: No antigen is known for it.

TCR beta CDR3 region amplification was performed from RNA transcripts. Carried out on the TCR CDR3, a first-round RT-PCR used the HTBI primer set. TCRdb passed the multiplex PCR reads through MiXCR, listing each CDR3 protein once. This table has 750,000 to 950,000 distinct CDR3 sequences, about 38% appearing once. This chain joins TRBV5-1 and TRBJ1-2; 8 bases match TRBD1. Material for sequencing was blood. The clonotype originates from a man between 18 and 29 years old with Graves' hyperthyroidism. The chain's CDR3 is CASSSRSGQGNYGYTF. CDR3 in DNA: TGCGCCAGCAGCTCGAGATCCGGACAGGGCAACTATGGCTACACCTTC.